Listed below are T cell receptor beta chains from one sample, sequenced in a study of blood T cell repertoires in COVID-19. Measured with immunoSEQ multiplex PCR; TCRdb has only the in-frame clones, and not every one. The data hold 400,000 or so clones, with around 90% observed a single time. Sequenced material: PBMCs or T cells enriched from blood (not recorded which). The receptors were sampled from a man younger than 30 who had recovered from COVID-19. Both conserved end residues are part of each CDR3. D genes are given only for firm matches. Expanded clones get a size class; other rows say once, few or many, or leave the size out.

V gene	clone size	J gene	CDR3 length	D gene	CDR3 DNA	CDR3 protein
TRBV9	NA	TRBJ2-3	16	TRBD2	TGTGCCAGCAGCGTAGCCGGGACTACCCGCACAGATACGCAGTATTTT	CASSVAGTTRTDTQYF
TRBV2	NA	TRBJ2-1	14	TRBD2	TGTGCCAGCAAGAGACTAGCGTCGTACAATGAGCAGTTCTTC	CASKRLASYNEQFF
TRBV6-5	NA	TRBJ2-7	14	NA	TGTGCCAGCAGGCAGGAGGTTAGCTCCTACGAGCAGTACTTC	CASRQEVSSYEQYF
TRBV30	NA	TRBJ2-3	11	NA	TGTGCCTGGGGGGACGCGGGGACGCAGTATTTT	CAWGDAGTQYF
TRBV2	NA	TRBJ1-5	13	NA	TGTGCCAGCGCCGCAGGGGGCAATCAGCCCCAGCATTTT	CASAAGGNQPQHF
TRBV11-2	NA	TRBJ1-1	15	NA	TGTGCCAGCAGCTTAGCAGCGCGGCTGCCCACTGAAGCTTTCTTT	CASSLAARLPTEAFF
TRBV6-5	NA	TRBJ1-2	14	TRBD1	TGTGCCAGCAGTTTGGGACAGGGCAGCGATGGCTACACCTTC	CASSLGQGSDGYTF
TRBV5-5	NA	TRBJ2-7	16	TRBD2	TGTGCCAGCAGCTTGCCCGGGACTAGCGGGAGTCGGGAGCAGTACTTC	CASSLPGTSGSREQYF
TRBV4-1	NA	TRBJ2-7	16	TRBD1	TGCGCCAGCAGCCATTTTTTGACAGGGCTTAACTACGAGCAGTACTTC	CASSHFLTGLNYEQYF
TRBV10-2	once	TRBJ1-1	13	NA	TGCGCCAGCACTTTACAGATGAACACTGAAGCTTTCTTT	CASTLQMNTEAFF
TRBV6-5	NA	TRBJ1-2	13	NA	TGTGCCAGCAAAGACAGGACCGTTTATGGCTACACCTTC	CASKDRTVYGYTF
TRBV6-5	NA	TRBJ1-2	15	TRBD1	TGTGCCAGCAGGGGGACAGGAGCGCTTAACTATGGCTACACCTTC	CASRGTGALNYGYTF
TRBV2	NA	TRBJ1-6	15	TRBD1	TGTGCCAGCAGTGAAGGGACAGGGGAATATTCACCCCTCCACTTT	CASSEGTGEYSPLHF